This TCR beta chain was identified in a study of response to subunit inactivated influenza vaccine. This CDR3 is built from 13 residues. The V end lost 6 bases, the J end lost 7 bases, and 16 bases lay between the germline ends. General study results and limits: Authors suggested that a seasonal influenza vaccination recruits few new T cells each time.

About this clonotype itself: Its specificity is unknown.

TCRdb reprocessed the RT-PCR reads with MiXCR, giving one entry per CDR3 protein. Here the sample spans about 650,000 distinct CDR3 sequences, more than 15% being singletons. The sequencing used PBMCs from blood, collected about 13 days after vaccination. The clonotype was recovered from a man between 50 and 59 years old who received an inactivated influenza vaccine. This chain uses TRBV12-3 or TRBV12-4 with TRBJ2-7; TRBD2 might be the D (6 bases). CDR3 nucleotide sequence: TGTGCCAGCAGCCAAAAGGAGGGGAGAGAGCAGTACTTC. It is translated as CASSQKEGREQYF.